This T cell receptor beta chain stems from a study of T cell responses to AZD1222 COVID-19 vaccine. Study outcomes and limitations: Dominant at 160-218 and 743-854, vaccine-associated CD4 TCRs also spanned spike.

Assay used: immunoSEQ multiplex PCR; TCRdb lists only in-frame clones, some missing. Of roughly 100,000 clones listed, 70% to 90% are singletons. About this clone: Its matching antigen is unknown.

The CDR3 is 12 residues long. Germline CDR1 is MDHEN and CDR2 is SYDVKM. V was pared by 9 bases and J by 3 bases, with 8 bases between. The rearrangement uses TRBV28 and TRBJ1-4; the D is unclear. The source of this sequence is an adult in good health. Sequenced material: peripheral blood, taken on day 0 of AZD1222 vaccination. In DNA, the CDR3 is TGTGCCAGTCACCGGTCTAATGAAAAACTGTTTTTT. Translated: CASHRSNEKLFF.